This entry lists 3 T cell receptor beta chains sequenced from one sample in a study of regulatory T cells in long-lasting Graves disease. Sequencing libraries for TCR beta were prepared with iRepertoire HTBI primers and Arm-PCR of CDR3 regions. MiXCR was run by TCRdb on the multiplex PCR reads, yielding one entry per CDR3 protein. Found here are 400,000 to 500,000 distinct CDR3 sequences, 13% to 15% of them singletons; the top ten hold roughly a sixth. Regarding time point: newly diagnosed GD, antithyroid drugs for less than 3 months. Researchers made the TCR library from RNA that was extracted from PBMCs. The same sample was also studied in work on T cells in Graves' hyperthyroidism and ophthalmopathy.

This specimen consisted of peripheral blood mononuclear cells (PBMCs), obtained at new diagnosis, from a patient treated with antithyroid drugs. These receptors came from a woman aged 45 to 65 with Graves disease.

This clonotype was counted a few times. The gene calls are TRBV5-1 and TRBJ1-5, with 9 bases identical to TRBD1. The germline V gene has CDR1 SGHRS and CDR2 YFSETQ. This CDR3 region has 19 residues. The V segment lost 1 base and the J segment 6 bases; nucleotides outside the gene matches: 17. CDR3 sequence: CASSLLDRGEVQDSQPQHF. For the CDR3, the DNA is TGCGCCAGCAGCTTGTTGGACAGGGGAGAGGTGCAAGACAGTCAGCCCCAGCATTTT.

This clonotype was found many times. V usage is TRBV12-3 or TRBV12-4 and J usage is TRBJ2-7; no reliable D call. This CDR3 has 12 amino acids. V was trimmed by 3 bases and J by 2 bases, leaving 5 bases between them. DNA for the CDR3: TGTGCCAGCAGTTTCGCGACCTACGAGCAGTACTTC. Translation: CASSFATYEQYF.

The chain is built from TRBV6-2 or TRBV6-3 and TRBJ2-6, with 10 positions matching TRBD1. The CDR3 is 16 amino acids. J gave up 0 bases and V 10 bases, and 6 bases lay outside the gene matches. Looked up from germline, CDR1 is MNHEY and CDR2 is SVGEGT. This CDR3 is CATRTGGNSGANVLTF. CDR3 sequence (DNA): TGTGCCACACGGACAGGGGGAAACTCTGGGGCCAACGTCCTGACTTTC.